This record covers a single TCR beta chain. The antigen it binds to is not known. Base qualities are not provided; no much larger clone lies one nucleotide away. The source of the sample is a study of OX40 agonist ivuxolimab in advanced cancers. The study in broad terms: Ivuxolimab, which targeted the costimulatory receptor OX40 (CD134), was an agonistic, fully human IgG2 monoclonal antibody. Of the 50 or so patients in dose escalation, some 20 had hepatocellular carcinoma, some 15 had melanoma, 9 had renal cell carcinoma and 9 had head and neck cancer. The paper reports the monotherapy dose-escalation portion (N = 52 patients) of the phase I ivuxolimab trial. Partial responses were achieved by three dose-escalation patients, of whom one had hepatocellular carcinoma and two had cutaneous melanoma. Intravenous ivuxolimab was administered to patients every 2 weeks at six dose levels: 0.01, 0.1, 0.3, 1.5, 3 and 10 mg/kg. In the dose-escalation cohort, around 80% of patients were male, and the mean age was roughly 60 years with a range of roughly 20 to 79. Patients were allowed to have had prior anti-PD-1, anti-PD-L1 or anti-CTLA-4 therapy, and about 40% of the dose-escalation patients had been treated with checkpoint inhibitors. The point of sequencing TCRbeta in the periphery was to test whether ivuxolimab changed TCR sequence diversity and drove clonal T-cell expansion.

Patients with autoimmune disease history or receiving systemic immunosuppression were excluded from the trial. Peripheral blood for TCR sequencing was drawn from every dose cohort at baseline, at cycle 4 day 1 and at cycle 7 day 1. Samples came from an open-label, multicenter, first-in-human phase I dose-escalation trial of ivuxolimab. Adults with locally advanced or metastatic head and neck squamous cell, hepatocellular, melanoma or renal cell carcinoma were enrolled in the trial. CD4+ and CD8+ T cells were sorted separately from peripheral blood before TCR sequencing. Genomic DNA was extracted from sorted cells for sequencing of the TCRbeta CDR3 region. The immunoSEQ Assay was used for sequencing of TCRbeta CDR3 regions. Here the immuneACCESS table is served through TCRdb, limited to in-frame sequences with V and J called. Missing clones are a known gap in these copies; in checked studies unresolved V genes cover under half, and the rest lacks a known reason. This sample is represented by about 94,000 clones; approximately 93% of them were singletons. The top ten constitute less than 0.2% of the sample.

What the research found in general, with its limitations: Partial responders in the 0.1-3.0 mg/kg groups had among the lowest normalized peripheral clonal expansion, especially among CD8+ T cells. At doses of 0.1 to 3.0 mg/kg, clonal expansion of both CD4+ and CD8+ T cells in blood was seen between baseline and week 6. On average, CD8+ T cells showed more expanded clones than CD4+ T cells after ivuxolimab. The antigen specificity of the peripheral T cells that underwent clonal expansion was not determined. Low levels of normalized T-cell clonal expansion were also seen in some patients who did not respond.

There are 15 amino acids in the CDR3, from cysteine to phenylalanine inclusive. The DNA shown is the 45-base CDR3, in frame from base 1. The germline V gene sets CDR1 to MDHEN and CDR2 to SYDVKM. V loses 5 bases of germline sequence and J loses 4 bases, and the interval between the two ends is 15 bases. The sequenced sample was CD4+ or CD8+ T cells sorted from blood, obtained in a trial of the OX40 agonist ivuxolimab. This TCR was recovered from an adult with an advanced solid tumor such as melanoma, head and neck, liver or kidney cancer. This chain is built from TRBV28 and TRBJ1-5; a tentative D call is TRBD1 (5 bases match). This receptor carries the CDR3 CASSPRRQRNQPQHF. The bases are TGTGCCAGCAGTCCTAGACGACAGCGGAATCAGCCCCAGCATTTT.